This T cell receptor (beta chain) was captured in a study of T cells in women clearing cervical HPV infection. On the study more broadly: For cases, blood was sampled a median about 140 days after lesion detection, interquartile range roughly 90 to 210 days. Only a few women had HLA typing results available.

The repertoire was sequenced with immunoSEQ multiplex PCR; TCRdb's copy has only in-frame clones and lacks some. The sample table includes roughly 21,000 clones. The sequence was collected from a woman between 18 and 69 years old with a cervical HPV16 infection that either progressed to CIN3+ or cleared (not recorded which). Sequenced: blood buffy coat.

CDR3 region: CASSLSGQGADEQYF. The sequenced CDR3 bases are TGTGCTAGTAGCCTCTCGGGACAGGGGGCGGACGAG. This chain links TRBV12-5 with TRBJ2-7, with 12 bases that match TRBD1. The read ends 3 residues shy of where the CDR3 ends; the end is completed using the germline J gene. CDR1 and CDR2 (germline): LGHNT, FRNRAP. The CDR3 extends over 15 amino acids. J was trimmed by 5 bases and V by 8 bases; bases with no gene match: 10.